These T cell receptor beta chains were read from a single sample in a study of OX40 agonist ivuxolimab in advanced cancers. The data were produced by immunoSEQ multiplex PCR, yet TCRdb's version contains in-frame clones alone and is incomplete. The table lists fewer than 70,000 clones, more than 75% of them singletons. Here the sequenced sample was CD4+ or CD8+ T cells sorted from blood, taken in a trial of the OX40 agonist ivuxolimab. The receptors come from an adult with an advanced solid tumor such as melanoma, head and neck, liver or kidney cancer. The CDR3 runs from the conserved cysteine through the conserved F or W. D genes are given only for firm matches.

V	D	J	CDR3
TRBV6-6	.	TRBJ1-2	CASSWEGANYGYTF
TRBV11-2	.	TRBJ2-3	CASSLASPGTDTQYF
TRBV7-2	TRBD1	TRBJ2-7	CASSYGQGTAYEQYF
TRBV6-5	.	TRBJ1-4	CASSFGRSVNEKLFF
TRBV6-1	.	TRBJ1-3	CASSEAGGRNTIYF
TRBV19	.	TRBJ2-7	CASSIKGGYEQYF
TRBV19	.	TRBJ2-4	CASRGGRGNIQYF
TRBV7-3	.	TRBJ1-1	CASSLAGWDTEAFF
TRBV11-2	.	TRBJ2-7	CASSLSPQAYEQYF
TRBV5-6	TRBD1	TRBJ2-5	CASSLVTGGGETQYF
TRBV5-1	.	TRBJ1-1	CASSNGVWGVRTEAFF